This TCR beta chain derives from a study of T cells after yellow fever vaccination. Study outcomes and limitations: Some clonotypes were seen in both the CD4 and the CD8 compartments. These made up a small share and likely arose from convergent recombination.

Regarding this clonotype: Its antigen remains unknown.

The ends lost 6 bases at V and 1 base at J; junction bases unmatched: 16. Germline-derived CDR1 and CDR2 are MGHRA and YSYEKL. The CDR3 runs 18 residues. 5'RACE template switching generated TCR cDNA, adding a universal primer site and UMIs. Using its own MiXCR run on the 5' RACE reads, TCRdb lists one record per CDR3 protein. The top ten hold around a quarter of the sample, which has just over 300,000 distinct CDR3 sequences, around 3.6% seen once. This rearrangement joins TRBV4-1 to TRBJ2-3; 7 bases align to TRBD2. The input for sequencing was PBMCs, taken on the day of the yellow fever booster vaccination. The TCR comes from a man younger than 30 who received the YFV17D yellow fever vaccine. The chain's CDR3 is CASSPLDLGRVGTDTQYF. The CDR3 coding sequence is TGCGCCAGCAGTCCTCTTGACCTAGGGAGGGTGGGCACAGATACGCAGTATTTT.